Shown below are 20 T cell receptor beta chains from a single sample sequenced in a study of blood T cell repertoires in COVID-19. Using immunoSEQ multiplex PCR, the repertoire was profiled, and TCRdb retains in-frame clones only, with some absent. The sample contains about 270,000 clones, roughly 86% of which appear only once. What was sequenced was peripheral blood. These receptors all come from a man between 40 and 49 years old who had recovered from COVID-19.

This chain joins TRBV6-5 and TRBJ1-5; D perhaps matches TRBD1 (6 bases). CDR1 is MNHEY and CDR2 is SVGAGI in the germline V gene. Trimming took 0 bases from V and 1 from J, leaving 10 bases between them. The CDR3 runs 16 residues. The CDR3 region has the DNA TGTGCCAGCAGTTACTCGGCGGGGGCAAGCAATCAGCCCCAGCATTTT. It is translated as CASSYSAGASNQPQHF.

The sample holds a few counts of this clone. V is TRBV9 and J is TRBJ1-2, with D hard to call. Trimming removed 0 bases at V and 2 bases at J, with 5 bases between. The length of the CDR3 is 13 residues. Per germline, CDR1 SGDLS and CDR2 YYNGEE. DNA for the CDR3: TGTGCCAGCAGCGTAGCGAGGAACTATGGCTACACCTTC. The encoded protein is CASSVARNYGYTF.

The chain uses TRBV2 and TRBJ1-3; D is undetermined. Germline V lookup: CDR1 SNHLY, CDR2 FYNNEI. Between the trimmed V and J ends, which lost 2 bases and 9 bases, there was a span of 8 bases. CDR3 length: 12 residues. This chain's CDR3 is CASSESVVTIYF. The CDR3 DNA follows: TGTGCCAGCAGTGAATCGGTAGTCACCATATATTTT.

V is TRBV7-2 and J is TRBJ2-4, with TRBD2 identical over 7 bases. Looked up from germline, CDR1 is SGHTA and CDR2 is FQGNSA. J lost 0 bases, V lost 1 base, and 3 bases had no gene match. The CDR3 runs 16 residues. In DNA form, the CDR3 reads TGTGCCAGCAGCTTAGTGGCTAGCGGAGCCAAAAACATTCAGTACTTC. Amino acid sequence: CASSLVASGAKNIQYF.

The chain employs TRBV6-2 or TRBV6-3 and TRBJ2-7, with 7 bases aligning to TRBD2. The germline gives CDR1 MNHEY, CDR2 SVGEGT. V lost 4 bases to trimming and J lost 1 base; unmatched junction nucleotides: 13. This CDR3 is built from 17 residues. The CDR3 spells CASSSAKLALLSYEQYF. For the CDR3, the DNA is TGTGCCAGCAGTTCTGCCAAACTAGCGCTCCTTTCCTACGAGCAGTACTTC.

J is TRBJ1-1 and V is TRBV13; D uncertain. The V gene lost 3 bases and the J gene lost 5 bases, with 13 bases spanning the gap. Per germline, CDR1 PRHDT and CDR2 FYEKMQ (reference sequence). The length of the CDR3 is 14 residues. CDR3 sequence reads: CASSFGREGTEAFF. CDR3 DNA sequence: TGTGCCAGCAGCTTCGGAAGGGAGGGAACTGAAGCTTTCTTT.

The CDR3 sequence: CASSLGTGVGSYNEQFF. Here the CDR3 DNA reads TGTGCCAGCAGCTTGGGAACAGGGGTAGGGTCCTACAATGAGCAGTTCTTC. The chain recombines TRBV5-5 with TRBJ2-1, with 7 bases that match TRBD1. This CDR3 has 17 residues. V trimming: 0 bases; J trimming: 1 base; junction bases outside the gene matches: 7. CDR1 is SGHKS and CDR2 is YYEKEE in the germline V gene (reference sequence).

The chain recombines TRBV4-2 with TRBJ2-7; weak D call: TRBD2 (6 bases). The CDR3 runs to 15 residues. Trimming removed 5 bases at V and 0 bases at J, with 14 bases between. Germline CDR1 LGHNA, CDR2 YNFKEQ. CDR3: CASSSGTGSSYEQYF. CDR3 sequence (DNA): TGTGCCAGCAGCTCGGGAACCGGGAGCTCCTACGAGCAGTACTTC.

This chain joins TRBV5-1 and TRBJ2-2; 9 bases are a match to TRBD1. Germline CDR1 SGHRS, CDR2 YFSETQ. The CDR3 consists of 15 residues. The V and J ends lost 7 bases and 3 bases, in that order; junction bases with no gene match: 7. CDR3: CASEWTGADTGELFF. The CDR3 region has the DNA TGCGCCAGCGAATGGACAGGGGCAGACACCGGGGAGCTGTTTTTT.

The table lists this clone with a count of one. The rearrangement joins TRBV7-8 to TRBJ2-1; 15 bases line up with TRBD2. Germline CDR1 is SGHVS and CDR2 is FQNEAQ. The CDR3 length is 18 residues. Trimming took 5 bases from V and 2 from J; bases not matched to a gene: 7. CDR3 DNA sequence: TGTGCCAGCAGCCAAGGACTAGCGGGGGGGCGAACCTACAATGAGCAGTTCTTC. Protein product: CASSQGLAGGRTYNEQFF.

The V and J genes are TRBV12-3 or TRBV12-4 and TRBJ1-4; D uncertain. The CDR3 consists of 13 residues. V was clipped by 11 bases and J by 6 bases, with 16 bases between them. The DNA of the CDR3 is TGTGCCTCGGGAGGGAGCCCTTATGAAAAACTGTTTTTT. The encoded protein is CASGGSPYEKLFF.

The chain joins TRBV3-1 (or the pseudogene TRBV3-2) to TRBJ2-4; weak D call: TRBD2 (6 bases). Germline V lookup: CDR1 LGHDT, CDR2 YNNKEL (reference sequence). The CDR3 is made up of 15 amino acids. With 0 bases removed from V and 9 bases from J, the gap between germline ends came to 15 bases. CDR3 bases: TGTGCCAGCAGCCAAGAAGTTGGAGGGGTGCTCATTCAGTACTTC. Protein sequence: CASSQEVGGVLIQYF.

The gene calls are TRBV7-2 and TRBJ2-1, with D perhaps matching TRBD2 (5 bases). The CDR3 is 17 residues long. V lost 1 base and J lost 0, with 13 bases in between. Germline V gene lookup returns CDR1 SGHTA and CDR2 FQGNSA. CDR3 in amino acids: CASSLVGIVSSYNEQFF. DNA of the CDR3: TGTGCCAGCAGCTTAGTCGGGATCGTTAGCTCCTACAATGAGCAGTTCTTC.

The genes are TRBV3-1 (or the pseudogene TRBV3-2) and TRBJ1-6; TRBD1 matches 11 bases. The germline V gene encodes CDR1 LGHDT and CDR2 YNNKEL (reference sequence). Trimming at V came to 1 base and at J to 10 bases, leaving 9 bases not matched to a gene. CDR3 length: 17 residues. The CDR3 bases are TGTGCCAGCAGCCAAGGGACAGGGGGCGTTATGGGATCACCCCTCCACTTT. Translation: CASSQGTGGVMGSPLHF.

Comment on this clone: Other DNA sequences in the same sample also yield this CDR3. The CDR3 loop is CASSFGGGYGYTF. For the CDR3, the DNA is TGTGCCAGCAGTTTCGGGGGTGGGTATGGCTACACCTTC. The chain has TRBV12-3 or TRBV12-4 and TRBJ1-2; D possibly corresponds to TRBD1 (5 bases). This CDR3 has 13 amino acids. V was clipped by 3 bases and J by 5 bases, with 10 bases between them.

The chain has TRBV7-2 and TRBJ2-1, with 12 positions matching TRBD2. The V gene end was trimmed by 4 bases and the J gene end by 9 bases; junction bases not matched to a gene: 4. CDR3 size: 14 residues. CDR1 and CDR2 (germline): SGHTA, FQGNSA. CDR3: CASSSRLAGVEQFF. The CDR3 bases are TGTGCCAGCAGCTCACGACTAGCGGGGGTTGAGCAGTTCTTC.

A few counts support this clone. The V and J genes are TRBV5-1 and TRBJ1-3; D possibly corresponds to TRBD1 (6 bases). The ends were cut back, 7 bases at V and 4 bases at J, with 18 bases in the middle. CDR1 is SGHRS and CDR2 is YFSETQ in the germline V gene. CDR3 length: 15 residues. DNA of the CDR3: TGCGCCAGCCGCCCAGGGGTTTTGGTCGGAAACACCATATATTTT. It specifies CASRPGVLVGNTIYF.

The chain recombines TRBV19 with TRBJ1-4; D uncertain. V was trimmed by 3 bases and J by 4 bases, leaving 6 bases between them. The CDR3 is 13 amino acids. Germline CDR1 is LNHDA and CDR2 is SQIVND (reference sequence). For the CDR3, the DNA is TGTGCCAGTAGTATTTACGGTAATGAAAAACTGTTTTTT. Protein sequence: CASSIYGNEKLFF.

V and J are TRBV7-7 and TRBJ2-3, with 10 positions matching TRBD2. This CDR3 is built from 17 residues. The V segment lost 5 bases and the J segment 8 bases; nucleotides outside the gene matches: 16. In germline, CDR1 is SSHAT, CDR2 FNYEAQ (reference sequence). This CDR3 is CASSPNSPGLALVTQYF. The CDR3, as DNA: TGTGCCAGCAGCCCAAATTCTCCGGGACTAGCGTTGGTTACGCAGTATTTT.

V usage is TRBV14 and J usage is TRBJ2-7, with 11 nucleotides matching TRBD2. Germline trimming cut 4 bases from V and 6 bases from J; bases unmatched to any gene: 8. There are 15 residues in the CDR3. Germline loops: CDR1 SGHDN, CDR2 FVKESK. The CDR3 is CASSPLAGGVFEQYF. CDR3 nucleotide sequence: TGTGCCAGCAGCCCCCTAGCGGGAGGTGTGTTCGAGCAGTACTTC.